Following are 23 T cell receptor beta chains from one sample sequenced in a study of T-cell reconstitution after alpha-beta-depleted transplantation in children. Unique molecular identifiers were used in preparing the TCRbeta library. From the PCR reads, TCRdb called clonotypes with MiXCR, one entry per CDR3 protein. The sample lists 150,000 to 200,000 distinct CDR3 sequences; roughly 15% were seen once. The sample in question was PBMCs from the stem cell graft donor, obtained from the stem cell graft. Every receptor here comes from a human donor who donated a stem cell graft to a child with acute lymphoblastic leukemia.

Many counts were recorded for this clonotype. The chain employs TRBV29-1 and TRBJ1-1, with 7 bases lining up with TRBD1. The J segment lost 3 bases and the V segment lost 0 bases, leaving 1 base of the junction unmatched. The CDR3 loop spans 13 amino acids. Germline CDR1 is SQVTM and CDR2 is ANQGSEA. CDR3 bases: TGCAGCGTTGAAGACCAGGGGGACACTGAAGCTTTCTTT. It specifies CSVEDQGDTEAFF.

The chain links TRBV4-2 to TRBJ2-1; 14 positions match TRBD2. This CDR3 comprises 16 residues. CDR1 and CDR2 from the germline V gene are LGHNA and YNFKEQ. The J segment lost 2 bases and the V segment lost 10 bases, leaving 7 bases of the junction unmatched. CDR3 DNA: TGTGCCACCGGACTAGCGGGAGGACATACCTACAATGAGCAGTTCTTC. Residues: CATGLAGGHTYNEQFF.

This chain uses TRBV12-3 or TRBV12-4 with TRBJ1-5; 8 bases fit TRBD1. With V trimmed by 6 bases and J by 6 bases, 4 bases remained unmatched. The CDR3 runs 13 residues. CDR3 amino acids: CASRQGVTQPQHF. CDR3 DNA sequence: TGTGCCAGCAGACAGGGGGTAACTCAGCCCCAGCATTTT.

Ten or more counts support this clonotype. The V gene is TRBV20-1, the J gene TRBJ2-4; D may be TRBD1 or TRBD2 (5 bases each). Trimming shortened V by 0 bases and J by 12 bases, and 12 bases separated the two germline ends. The CDR3 is 12 residues long. The germline V gene encodes CDR1 DFQATT and CDR2 SNEGSKA (reference sequence). CDR3 protein: CSARDAGTPQYF. The CDR3, as DNA: TGCAGTGCTAGAGATGCCGGGACCCCTCAGTACTTC.

This clonotype was picked up many times. V and J are TRBV4-1 and TRBJ2-1; D gene ambiguous. The CDR3 sequence is 15 residues long. Trimming stripped 2 bases from V and 8 bases from J, with 16 bases between. Germline assignment: CDR1 MGHRA and CDR2 YSYEKL. CDR3 residues: CASSQPPPGDHEQFF. The CDR3 DNA follows: TGCGCCAGCAGCCAACCTCCACCTGGCGACCATGAGCAGTTCTTC.

V is TRBV20-1 and J is TRBJ2-1; D may be TRBD1 (8 bases). Trimming pared 3 bases from V and 8 bases from J, leaving 20 bases between. Germline V lookup: CDR1 DFQATT, CDR2 SNEGSKA (reference sequence). CDR3 size: 15 residues. Here the CDR3 DNA reads TGCAGTGCTAGTCCCCCGGGGGGCAGGGGGCATGAGCAGTTCTTC. Translated, it gives CSASPPGGRGHEQFF.

Only a few counts were recorded for this clonotype. The V call is TRBV5-4, the J call TRBJ2-3; 8 bases line up with TRBD2. CDR3 length equals 16 residues. CDR1 SGHNT and CDR2 YYREEE come from the germline V gene (reference sequence). The J segment lost 4 bases and the V segment lost 4 bases, leaving 11 bases of the junction unmatched. The CDR3 reads CASSLKQRESADTQYF. As DNA, the CDR3 is TGTGCCAGCAGCCTGAAACAGCGGGAGTCAGCAGATACGCAGTATTTT.

This clonotype was detected only a few times. The chain combines TRBV7-2 with TRBJ2-1; D is perhaps TRBD1 (5 bases). V gave up 8 bases and J gave up 0 bases, with 14 bases separating them. Germline values: CDR1 SGHTA, CDR2 FQGNSA. CDR3 length equals 15 residues. CDR3 in DNA: TGTGCCAGCTCTTCTAGGGGATCCTCCTACAATGAGCAGTTCTTC. Its translation is CASSSRGSSYNEQFF.

This clonotype was seen at least ten times. The CDR3 protein is CASSFIAGGSREQYF. The CDR3, as DNA: TGCGCCAGCAGTTTCATAGCGGGAGGTTCGAGGGAGCAGTACTTC. V is TRBV5-1 and J is TRBJ2-7; 10 positions agree with TRBD2. CDR3 length: 15 amino acids. Germline V gene data show CDR1 as SGHRS and CDR2 as YFSETQ. V shed 5 bases, J shed 7 bases, and the junction held 12 bases outside the gene matches. Full variable domain (remainder filled in from reference TRBV5-1 and TRBJ2-7): KAGVTQTPRYLIKTRGQQVTLSCSPISGHRSVSWYQQTPGQGLQFLFEYFSETQRNKGNFPGRFSGRQFSNSRSEMNVSTLELGDSALYLCASSFIAGGSREQYFGPGTRLTVT.

CDR3 residues: CSAPSVGRINEQYF. The CDR3 DNA reads as TGCAGTGCTCCTTCGGTGGGGCGCATCAACGAGCAGTACTTC. The V and J genes are TRBV20-1 and TRBJ2-7; TRBD1 might be the D (5 bases). Per the germline V gene, CDR1 is DFQATT and CDR2 is SNEGSKA (reference sequence). Trimming pared 5 bases from V and 5 bases from J, leaving 19 bases between. The CDR3 sequence is 14 residues long.

This clonotype was picked up many times. The chain carries TRBV7-6 and TRBJ2-6; no firm D call. The V gene's germline CDR1 is SGHVS and CDR2 FNYEAQ. Trimming cost V 6 bases and J 0 bases, with 9 bases left between them. This CDR3 has 15 residues. The CDR3 DNA follows: TGTGCCAGCAGATTAATACCCTCTGGGGCCAACGTCCTGACTTTC. It codes for CASRLIPSGANVLTF.

A note on this clonotype: A much larger clonotype is one base distant, so this may be a read error. J is TRBJ2-5 and V is TRBV20-1; 15 nucleotides line up with TRBD2. CDR1 is DFQATT, CDR2 SNEGSKA, per germline (reference sequence). This CDR3 region has 15 residues. The CDR3 spells CSASRTSGRVEIQYF. For the CDR3, the DNA is TGCAGTGCTAGTCGGACTAGCGGGAGGGTGGAGATCCAGTACTTC.

This CDR3 reads CASSTSPGELFF. CDR3 sequence (DNA): TGTGCCAGCAGCACTAGTCCCGGGGAGCTGTTTTTT. This chain connects TRBV7-8 to TRBJ2-2, with a possible D match to TRBD2 (5 bases). CDR3 length: 12 amino acids. Trimming shortened V by 5 bases and J by 6 bases, and 7 bases separated the two germline ends. Germline-derived CDR1 and CDR2 are SGHVS and FQNEAQ.

This clonotype was recorded many times. The chain links TRBV7-9 to TRBJ1-6; D not resolved. This CDR3 has 12 residues. V gave up 6 bases and J gave up 5 bases, with 5 bases separating them. The germline V gene has CDR1 SEHNR and CDR2 FQNEAQ (reference sequence). The CDR3 region has the DNA TGTGCCAGCAGAAAAGATAATTCACCCCTCCACTTT. The encoded protein is CASRKDNSPLHF. Together with reference TRBV7-9 and TRBJ1-6, the CDR3 gives the full variable domain: DTGVSQNPRHKITKRGQNVTFRCDPISEHNRLYWYRQTLGQGPEFLTYFQNEAQLEKSRLLSDRFSAERPKGSFSTLEIQRTEQGDSAMYLCASRKDNSPLHFGNGTRLTVT.

This clonotype was recorded at least ten times. The chain uses TRBV12-3 or TRBV12-4 and TRBJ2-1; possible D gene TRBD2, 6 bases. With 3 bases removed from V and 9 bases from J, the gap between germline ends came to 12 bases. The CDR3 covers 13 residues. CDR3 loop: CASSFKGLREQFF. The CDR3 bases are TGTGCCAGCAGTTTTAAGGGACTGCGTGAGCAGTTCTTC.

This clonotype appeared many times. The rearrangement links TRBV5-1 to TRBJ2-1; the D gene is possibly TRBD1 (7 bases). The CDR3 covers 16 residues. V lost 2 bases, J lost 6 bases, and 18 bases lay in between. The germline CDR1 and CDR2 sequences are SGHRS and YFSETQ. CDR3 coding DNA: TGCGCCAGCAGCTTTGGAAGACAGGGAGGTGGCAATGAGCAGTTCTTC. It yields the protein CASSFGRQGGGNEQFF.

The sample holds many counts of this clonotype. The V call is TRBV5-1, the J call TRBJ2-3; possibly TRBD1 or TRBD2 for D (5 bases each). This CDR3 comprises 13 residues. From germline, CDR1 is SGHRS and CDR2 YFSETQ. The V and J ends lost 6 bases and 2 bases respectively, with 10 bases between them. The CDR3 is CASMRDPTDTQYF. The CDR3 nucleotides read TGCGCCAGCATGAGGGACCCCACAGATACGCAGTATTTT.

This clonotype was picked up a small number of times. The chain combines TRBV20-1 with TRBJ1-1, with TRBD1 identical over 10 bases. The CDR3 runs to 14 residues. J gave up 5 bases and V 3 bases, and 6 bases lay outside the gene matches. CDR1 is DFQATT and CDR2 is SNEGSKA in the germline V gene (reference sequence). The CDR3 coding sequence is TGCAGTGCTAGGGTTGGACAGGGGGGAACTGAAGCTTTCTTT. Residues: CSARVGQGGTEAFF.

As for this clonotype: The junction departs from germline at one end; a sequencing error may be responsible. The chain combines TRBV20-1 with TRBJ2-6, with D possibly TRBD1 on 6 matching bases. This CDR3 comprises 17 residues. Per germline, CDR1 DFQATT and CDR2 SNEGSKA (reference sequence). The CDR3 bases are TGCTGTGCTAGAGCGGTAAGGGGGAGCACTGGGGCCAACGTCCTGACTTTC. Translated: CCARAVRGSTGANVLTF.

This clonotype was counted between two and nine times. V and J are TRBV5-6 and TRBJ2-1, with TRBD2 identical over 11 bases. This CDR3 has 15 amino acids. The germline gives CDR1 SGHDT, CDR2 YYEEEE. The V gene end was trimmed by 5 bases and the J gene end by 12 bases; junction bases not matched to a gene: 13. The CDR3 loop is CASRVTLGLADMQFF. CDR3 coding DNA: TGTGCCAGCAGGGTAACGCTGGGACTAGCGGATATGCAGTTCTTC.

In this sample, this clonotype turned up many times. The CDR3 DNA reads as TGTGCCAGCAGCGAGGGGCCGGAAGCGGAGGAGAACACCGGGGAGCTGTTTTTT. Protein sequence: CASSEGPEAEENTGELFF. J is TRBJ2-2 and V is TRBV5-5; either TRBD1 or TRBD2 may fit D (5 bases each). The length of the CDR3 is 18 residues. The germline V gene encodes CDR1 SGHKS and CDR2 YYEKEE (reference sequence). V lost 4 bases, J lost 1 base, and 20 bases lay in between.

Note on this clonotype: A much larger clone differs from this one at a single base, so this may be a read error. The V and J genes are TRBV5-6 and TRBJ2-3, with 9 bases identical to TRBD2. V was clipped by 6 bases and J by 6 bases; unmatched bases: 11. The CDR3 is 15 amino acids. CDR1 is SGHDT, CDR2 YYEEEE, per germline. CDR3 region: CASILPGLARDTQYF. The CDR3 DNA reads as TGTGCCAGCATCCTACCGGGACTAGCTCGGGATACGCAGTATTTT.

Ten or more counts support this clonotype. The chain couples TRBV12-3 or TRBV12-4 to TRBJ2-3, with 10 nucleotides matching TRBD2. The CDR3 sequence is 16 residues long. V gave up 4 bases and J gave up 0 bases; unmatched junction bases: 4. The CDR3 sequence is CASSSPTSGSTDTQYF. As DNA, the CDR3 is TGTGCCAGCAGTTCCCCGACTAGCGGGAGCACAGATACGCAGTATTTT.